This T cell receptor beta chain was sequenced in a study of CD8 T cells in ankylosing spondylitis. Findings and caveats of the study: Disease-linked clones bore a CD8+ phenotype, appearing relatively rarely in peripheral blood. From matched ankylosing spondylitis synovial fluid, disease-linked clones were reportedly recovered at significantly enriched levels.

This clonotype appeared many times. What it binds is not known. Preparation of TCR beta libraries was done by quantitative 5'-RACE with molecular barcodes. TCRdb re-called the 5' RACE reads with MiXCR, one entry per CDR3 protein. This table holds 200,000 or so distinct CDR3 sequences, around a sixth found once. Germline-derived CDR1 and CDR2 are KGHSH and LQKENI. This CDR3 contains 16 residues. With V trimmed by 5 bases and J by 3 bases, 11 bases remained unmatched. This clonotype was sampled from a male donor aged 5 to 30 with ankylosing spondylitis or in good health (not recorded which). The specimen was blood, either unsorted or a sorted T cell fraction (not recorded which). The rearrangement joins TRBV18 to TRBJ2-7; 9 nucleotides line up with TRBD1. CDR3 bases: TGTGCCAGCTCAACCGGGGGACAGGGTGGGTTCTACGAGCAGTACTTC. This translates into CASSTGGQGGFYEQYF.